This T cell receptor beta chain comes out of a study of T-cell memory formation after mild COVID-19. Study-wide context: TCR clusters largely stayed donor specific.

Only a few counts were recorded for this clonotype. TCRdb re-analysed the 5' RACE reads in MiXCR, keeping a single row per CDR3 protein. The profile covers roughly 600,000 distinct CDR3 sequences, with roughly 18% appearing a single time and more than 10% taken by the ten largest. This CDR3 region has 19 residues. The trim removed 1 base at V and 2 bases at J, leaving 10 bases unmatched. CDR1 is SGHRS and CDR2 is YFSETQ in the germline V gene. The gene calls are TRBV5-1 and TRBJ2-6; the match to TRBD1 covers 9 bases. Sequenced sample: PBMCs or a T cell subset sorted from them (not recorded which). This receptor was obtained from an adult woman who had mild COVID-19 (a few samples of this study predate the infection). Cell type and time point are not known. In nucleotides, the CDR3 is TGCGCCAGCAGCTTGAAGCGGGTGACAGGGGGTCCTGGGGCCAACGTCCTGACTTTC. Protein: CASSLKRVTGGPGANVLTF.